Listed below are T cell receptor beta chains from one sample, sequenced in a study of T cell responses to AZD1222 COVID-19 vaccine. Produced via immunoSEQ multiplex PCR; TCRdb's table is partial and in-frame only. The sample has approximately 88,000 clones; around 73% are singletons. The sequences come from peripheral blood, collected on day 0 of AZD1222 vaccination. Source of these receptors: an adult in good health. CDR3s leave out the opening cysteine and the closing phenylalanine or tryptophan. A D gene is named only where the DNA matches it firmly.

15 TRBJ2-5 TRBD2 TRBV2 ASSGGTTLRGQETQY
11 TRBJ2-5 . TRBV4-1 ASSQGRLETQY
14 TRBJ2-3 TRBD2 TRBV3-1/TRBV3-2 ASSQNLAGGGDTQY
14 TRBJ2-1 TRBD2 TRBV4-1 ASSQETSGFYNEQF
13 TRBJ2-3 TRBD2 TRBV6-5 ASTIGLASTDTQY
12 TRBJ2-6 . TRBV27 ASSSRAGANVLT
12 TRBJ1-5 TRBD1 TRBV28 ASRDDREQQPQH
13 TRBJ2-1 TRBD2 TRBV9 ASSAWASGSNEQF
10 TRBJ2-5 . TRBV2 ASSEQQETQY
13 TRBJ2-7 TRBD2 TRBV6-5 ASSYFSGSSYEQY
11 TRBJ1-3 . TRBV27 ASSLNQGNTIY
10 TRBJ1-5 . TRBV12-3/TRBV12-4 ASNSGNQPQH
13 TRBJ2-7 TRBD1 TRBV5-1 ASSGFGTGSYEQY
19 TRBJ2-7 . TRBV19 ASSARIGTLGRVGRAYEQY
12 TRBJ2-7 . TRBV5-1 ASSTGGYTYEQY
13 TRBJ1-1 . TRBV3-1/TRBV3-2 ASSQDGGVHTEAF
10 TRBJ2-3 . TRBV11-2 ASGRGTDTQY
11 TRBJ2-1 TRBD2 TRBV19 ASRTSGYNEQF
12 TRBJ2-1 TRBD2 TRBV6-5 ASTKGLAGNEQF
11 TRBJ1-3 . TRBV28 ASSLVSGNTIY
12 TRBJ2-2 . TRBV29-1 SVDGVADTGELF
10 TRBJ2-4 . TRBV28 ASSLWDLPAY
12 TRBJ2-5 TRBD2 TRBV30 AWSPGLAAETQY
12 TRBJ2-2 . TRBV30 AWSYTGNTGELF
11 TRBJ2-5 . TRBV2 ASNTGDQETQY
11 TRBJ1-2 . TRBV9 ASSAGTVYGYT
12 TRBJ1-3 . TRBV3-1/TRBV3-2 ASKVGYSGNTIY
14 TRBJ2-1 . TRBV9 ASSSRGAEGHNEQF
11 TRBJ1-4 . TRBV7-9 ASSLAFREKLF
12 TRBJ2-1 . TRBV27 ASRRDFSYNEQF
11 TRBJ1-6 . TRBV15 ATSRDDNSPLH
15 TRBJ2-2 . TRBV15 ATSRGQLGSGTGELF
13 TRBJ2-4 . TRBV6-5 ASSKSGPLGNIQY
13 TRBJ1-1 . TRBV27 ASSPVGGRGTEAF
11 TRBJ2-7 TRBD1 TRBV5-1 ASSGTGPYEQY
12 TRBJ2-1 . TRBV7-2 ASSPPRSYNEQF
12 TRBJ1-4 . TRBV30 ACQRTALNEKLF
15 TRBJ2-1 . TRBV5-1 ASSLAPTGAGYNEQF
14 TRBJ2-1 TRBD1 TRBV5-1 ASSPQGAGGYNEQF
12 TRBJ2-3 . TRBV3-1/TRBV3-2 ASSQNLGPDTQY
19 TRBJ2-7 . TRBV23-1 ASRPPNLRKRSPVNTYEQY
13 TRBJ2-1 . TRBV25-1 ASSERQGVRNEQF
12 TRBJ2-2 . TRBV19 ASYTRARGGELF
11 TRBJ2-3 . TRBV5-1 ASSTTGSDTQY
16 TRBJ2-3 TRBD2 TRBV10-1 ASSEIPGLAGSTDTQY
12 TRBJ2-4 TRBD1 TRBV13 ASSLRTGKNIQY
14 TRBJ1-1 . TRBV4-3 ASSQGEGRPNTEAF
12 TRBJ2-5 . TRBV4-2 ASSPGRAQETQY
9 TRBJ2-5 . TRBV5-8 ASSREETQY
14 TRBJ1-5 . TRBV6-4 ASSDSRDYSNQPQH
13 TRBJ1-1 . TRBV18 ASSPSRRGNTEAF
10 TRBJ1-2 . TRBV3-1/TRBV3-2 ASSQDRLGYT
13 TRBJ2-3 TRBD2 TRBV10-3 AIRVAGEITDTQY
12 TRBJ1-2 . TRBV28 ASSLRGGTYGYT
15 TRBJ1-6 . TRBV4-1 ASSQDQASSYNSPLH
10 TRBJ1-5 . TRBV28 ASSAGGQPQH